This TCR beta chain stems from a study of technical replicates of blood from a handful of donors. TCRdb keeps only in-frame clones here, not all; method: immunoSEQ multiplex PCR. The sample contains approximately 81,000 clones, more than 80% of which appear only once. The sequence was obtained from a human donor in good health. Some clones in this sample may be carry-over from other donors' samples. The source material was PBMCs.

As DNA, the CDR3 is TGTGCCATCAGGAGGGATAGCGGGAGTTTAAATGAGCAGTTCTTC. Amino acid sequence: CAIRRDSGSLNEQFF. The rearrangement links TRBV10-3 to TRBJ2-1; 9 bases are a match to TRBD2. The CDR3 runs to 15 residues. The V and J ends lost 6 bases and 7 bases, in that order; junction bases with no gene match: 10. Germline CDR1 reads ENHRY; CDR2 reads SYGVKD.